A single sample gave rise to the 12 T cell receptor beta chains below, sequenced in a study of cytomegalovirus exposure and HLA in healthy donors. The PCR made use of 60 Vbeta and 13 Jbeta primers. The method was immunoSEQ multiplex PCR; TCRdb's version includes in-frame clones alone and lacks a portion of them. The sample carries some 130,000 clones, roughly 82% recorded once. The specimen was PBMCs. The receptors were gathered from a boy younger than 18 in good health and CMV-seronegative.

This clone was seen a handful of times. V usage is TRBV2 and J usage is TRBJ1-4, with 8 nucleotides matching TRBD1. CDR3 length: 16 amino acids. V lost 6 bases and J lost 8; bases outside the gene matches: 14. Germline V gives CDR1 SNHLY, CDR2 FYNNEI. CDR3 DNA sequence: TGTGCCAGCAGGCGGCAAACCGGGACAGGAGGAGAAAAACTGTTTTTT. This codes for CASRRQTGTGGEKLFF.

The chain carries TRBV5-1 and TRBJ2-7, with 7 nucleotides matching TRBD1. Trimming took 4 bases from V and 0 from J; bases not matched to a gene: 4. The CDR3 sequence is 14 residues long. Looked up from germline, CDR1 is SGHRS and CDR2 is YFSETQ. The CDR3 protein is CASSTAGGSYEQYF. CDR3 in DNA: TGCGCCAGCAGCACCGCAGGGGGCTCCTACGAGCAGTACTTC.

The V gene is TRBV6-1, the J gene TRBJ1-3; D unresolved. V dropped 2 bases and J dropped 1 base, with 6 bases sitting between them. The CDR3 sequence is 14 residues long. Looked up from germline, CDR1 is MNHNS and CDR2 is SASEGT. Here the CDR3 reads CASSEIVSGNTIYF. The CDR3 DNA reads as TGTGCCAGCAGTGAAATCGTATCTGGAAACACCATATATTTT.

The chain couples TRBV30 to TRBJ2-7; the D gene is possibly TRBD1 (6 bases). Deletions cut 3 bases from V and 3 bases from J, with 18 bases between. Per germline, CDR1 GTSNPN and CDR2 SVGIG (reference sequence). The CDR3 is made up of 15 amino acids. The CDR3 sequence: CAWRGRAGALYEQYF. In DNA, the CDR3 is TGTGCCTGGAGGGGACGGGCAGGGGCCCTCTACGAGCAGTACTTC.

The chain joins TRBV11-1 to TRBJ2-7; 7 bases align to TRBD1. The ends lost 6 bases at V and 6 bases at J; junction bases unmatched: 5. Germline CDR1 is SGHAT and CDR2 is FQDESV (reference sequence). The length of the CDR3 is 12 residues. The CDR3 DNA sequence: TGTGCCAGCAGTTACGACAGGGTCGAGCAGTACTTC. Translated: CASSYDRVEQYF. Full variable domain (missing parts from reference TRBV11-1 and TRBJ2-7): EAEVAQSPRYKITEKSQAVAFWCDPISGHATLYWYRQILGQGPELLVQFQDESVVDDSQLPKDRFSAERLKGVDSTLKIQPAELGDSAMYLCASSYDRVEQYFGPGTRLTVT.

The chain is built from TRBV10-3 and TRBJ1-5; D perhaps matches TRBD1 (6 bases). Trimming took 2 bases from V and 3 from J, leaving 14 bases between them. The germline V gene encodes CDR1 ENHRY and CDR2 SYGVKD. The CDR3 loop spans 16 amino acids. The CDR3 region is CAISEVGRGINQPQHF. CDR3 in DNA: TGTGCCATCAGTGAGGTTGGCAGGGGAATCAATCAGCCCCAGCATTTT.

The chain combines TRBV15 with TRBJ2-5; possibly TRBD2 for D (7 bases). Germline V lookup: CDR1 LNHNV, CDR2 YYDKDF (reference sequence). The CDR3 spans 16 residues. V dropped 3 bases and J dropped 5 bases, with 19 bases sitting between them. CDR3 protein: CATSRLRGGFMETQYF. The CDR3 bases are TGTGCCACCAGCAGGCTCAGGGGAGGGTTTATGGAGACCCAGTACTTC.

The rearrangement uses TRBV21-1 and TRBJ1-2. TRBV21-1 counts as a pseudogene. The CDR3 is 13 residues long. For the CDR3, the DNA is TGTGCCAGCACCCGGGAAGCATGGAATGGCTACACCTTC. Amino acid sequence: CASTREAWNGYTF.

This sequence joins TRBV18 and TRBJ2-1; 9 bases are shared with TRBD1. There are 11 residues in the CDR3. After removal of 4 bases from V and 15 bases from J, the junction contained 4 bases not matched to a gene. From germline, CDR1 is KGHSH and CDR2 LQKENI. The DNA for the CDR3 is TGTGCCAGCTCACGGGACAGGGAGAGGTTCTTC. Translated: CASSRDRERFF.

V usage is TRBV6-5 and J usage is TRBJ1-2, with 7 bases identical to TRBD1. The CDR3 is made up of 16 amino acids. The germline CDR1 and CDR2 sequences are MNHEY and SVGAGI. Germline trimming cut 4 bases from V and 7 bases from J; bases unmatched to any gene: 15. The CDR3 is CASSSDRAHSSSGYTF. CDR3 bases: TGTGCCAGCAGTTCCGACAGGGCGCACAGCAGCAGTGGCTACACCTTC.

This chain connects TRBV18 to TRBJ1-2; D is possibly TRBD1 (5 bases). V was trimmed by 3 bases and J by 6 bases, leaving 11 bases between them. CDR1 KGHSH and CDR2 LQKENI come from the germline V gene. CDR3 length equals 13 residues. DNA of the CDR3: TGTGCCAGCTCACCTGGGACTACTGATGGCTACACCTTC. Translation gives CASSPGTTDGYTF.

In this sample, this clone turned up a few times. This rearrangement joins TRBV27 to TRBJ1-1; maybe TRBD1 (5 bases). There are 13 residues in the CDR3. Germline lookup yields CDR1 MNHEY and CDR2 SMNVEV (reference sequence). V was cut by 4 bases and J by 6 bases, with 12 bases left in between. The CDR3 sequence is CASSSPAGAEAFF. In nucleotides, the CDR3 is TGTGCCAGCAGTTCCCCCGCGGGGGCTGAAGCTTTCTTT.